This TCR beta chain was observed in a study of read filtering for tumor transcriptome and immune sequencing. The overall study: R-ISS stage counts were eight or nine for I, about 15 for II, more than 5 for III. IR-seq gave about 3.5 to 11 million TCR reads per sample; RNA-seq gave about 75 to 1,400. Points from the study as a whole: This fraction held mixed bone marrow immune cells after CD138-negative sorting.

CDR1 and CDR2 (germline): MNHNS, SASEGT. V lost 0 bases and J 5 bases, leaving 11 bases between the germline ends. This CDR3 region has 14 residues. The library was built from roughly 400 ng RNA with molecular barcoded adaptors for alpha/delta and beta/gamma chains. Via MiXCR, TCRdb re-called the reads, giving one row per CDR3 protein. The data hold tens of thousands of distinct CDR3 sequences, with about 22% observed a single time. In its sample, this clonotype was seen many times. Its specificity is unknown. The TCR originated in a donor over 35 with multiple myeloma. The chain combines TRBV6-1 with TRBJ2-7; either TRBD1 or TRBD2 may fit D (6 bases each). Sequencing was performed on a population of CD138-negative cells sorted from bone marrow. DNA for the CDR3: TGTGCCAGCAGTGAAGCGGGGGGCCGGGACGAGCAGTACTTC. This encodes CASSEAGGRDEQYF.